This TCR beta chain originates from a study of blood T cell repertoires in COVID-19. For the study at large: Samples came from the United States, Italy and Spain, spanning acute and convalescent COVID-19. Nucleic acid was either cDNA or gDNA, and it came from T cells, B-cell-depleted T cells, or PBMCs.

Germline V gene sequence: CDR1 SNHLY, CDR2 FYNNEI. The CDR3 contains 11 residues. Trimming cost V 6 bases and J 7 bases, with 7 bases left between them. Authors' analysis steps: Reference gene primer amplification gave estimated nucleated cell counts. Method: immunoSEQ multiplex PCR; TCRdb's copy keeps in-frame clones and lacks some. V and J calls and clone size are those listed in that table; D and trimming were worked out from the DNA. Of a few hundred thousand clones listed, 86% are singletons. Material for sequencing was peripheral blood. The chain links TRBV2 to TRBJ2-1; D is uncertain. This receptor was taken from a man at least 80 years old with acute or convalescent COVID-19. CDR3 in DNA: TGTGCCAGCAGCTACAGAAATGAGCAGTTCTTC. Amino acids: CASSYRNEQFF.